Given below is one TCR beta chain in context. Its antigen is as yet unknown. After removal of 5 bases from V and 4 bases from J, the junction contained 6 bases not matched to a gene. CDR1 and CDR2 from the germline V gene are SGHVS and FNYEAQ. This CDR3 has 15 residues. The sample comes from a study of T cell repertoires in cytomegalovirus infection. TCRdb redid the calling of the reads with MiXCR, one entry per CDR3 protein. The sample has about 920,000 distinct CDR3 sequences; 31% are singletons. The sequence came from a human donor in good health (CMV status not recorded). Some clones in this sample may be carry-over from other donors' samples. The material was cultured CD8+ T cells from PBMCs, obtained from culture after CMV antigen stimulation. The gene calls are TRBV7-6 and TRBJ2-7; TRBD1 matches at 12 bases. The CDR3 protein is CASSPGDRGQYEQYF. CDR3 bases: TGTGCCAGCAGCCCCGGGGACAGGGGGCAATACGAGCAGTACTTC.